The entry that follows covers one TCR beta chain sequence. What antigen it recognizes has not been identified. No much larger clone is present one base from it, and per-base qualities are unavailable. At one collaborating source in Seattle, patients were enrolled during active infection and were followed longitudinally through the course of disease. Each collaborating institution followed its own protocols to collect whole blood in K2EDTA tubes. For TCRbeta analysis, collaborators shipped samples in one of three forms: frozen whole blood, isolated PBMCs, or DNA extracted from either of those sample types. This entry is derived from a study of blood T cell repertoires in COVID-19 (dated by TCRdb to between 2020 and 2021). About the study as a whole: Samples from collaborators originated in the United States, Italy and Spain and spanned both the acute and convalescent phases of COVID-19. The prospective study material was composed of cDNA or gDNA derived from T cells, B-cell-depleted T cells, or PBMCs. Deeply sampled blood TCRbeta repertoires from subjects exposed to, actively infected with, or recovered from COVID-19 were included in the dataset. The repertoires were made available in a free public database intended to serve as a resource for research on the immune response to SARS-CoV-2. Samples came from the ongoing ImmuneRACE study (first 160 participants) plus 1,254 subjects from 6 global collaborators. Nearly every sample came with metadata listing a de-identified subject ID, COVID-19 status, age in years and sex. Where available, HLA class I and class II types were taken from metadata supplied by the sample provider and were not determined by assay-based typing.

The CDR1 and CDR2 encoded by the germline V gene (reference sequence) are SGHNT and YYREEE. V gives up 0 bases and J gives up 3 bases, and the segment between their germline ends measures 9 bases. The CDR3 starts with the cysteine, ends with the phenylalanine, and has 14 residues. The kept DNA is CDR3 alone, 42 bases in frame from the first base. The immunoSEQ Assay, a bias-controlled multiplex PCR, was used to amplify TCRbeta CDR3 regions from genomic DNA. Regarding the original processing steps: The number of nucleated cells in each sample was estimated by amplification of reference gene primers within the assay. To quantify the absolute abundance of each unique TCRbeta CDR3 rearrangement, sequence reads were collapsed and filtered. Productive Simpson clonality was computed per sample as the square root of Simpson's diversity index over productive rearrangements. TCRdb took over this immuneACCESS table, retaining in-frame rearrangements with V and J assigned. Such tables are incomplete; in checked studies, under half of the missing clones stem from an unresolved V gene, and the remainder is unexplained. V and J calls and clone size are as listed in that table; D and trimming were resolved from the DNA. The sample table shows 130,000 or so clones, and roughly nine tenths are seen once. 2.5% of the sample is taken by the ten largest.

The investigation overall reported the following: The quantity of clinical and demographic metadata differed by source and by participant and was supplied without curation.

The sample consisted of peripheral blood. This TCR was sampled from a human donor with COVID-19, enrolled during active disease. The donor label of this sample is uncertain. Here the chain combines TRBV5-4 and TRBJ2-5; the D segment could be TRBD1, given 5 matching bases. The DNA sequence is as follows: TGTGCCAGCAGCTTGGCAGGGTGGGAAGAGACCCAGTACTTC. It specifies CASSLAGWEETQYF. Joined to the reference TRBV5-4 and TRBJ2-5 proteins, this CDR3 gives the full variable domain: ETGVTQSPTHLIKTRGQQVTLRCSSQSGHNTVSWYQQALGQGPQFIFQYYREEENGRGNFPPRFSGLQFPNYSSELNVNALELDDSALYLCASSLAGWEETQYFGPGTRLLVL.